This T cell receptor (beta chain) was sequenced during a study of type 1 and type 2 diabetes patients. At the level of the study: Samples came from type 1 diabetic, type 2 diabetic or nondiabetic people, recruited in China. Study-wide findings and caveats: In type 2 diabetes, highly-expanded CD4+ clones took a median roughly 4% of reads.

Germline loops: CDR1 DFQATT, CDR2 SNEGSKA (reference sequence). This CDR3 has 11 amino acids. V was pared by 6 bases and J by 8 bases, with 13 bases between. Genomic DNA was the PCR template. Amplification of the beta chain CDR3 used 30 forward and 13 reverse multiplex primers. TCRdb redid the calling of the multiplex PCR reads with MiXCR, one entry per CDR3 protein. The data hold 250,000 or so distinct CDR3 sequences, with around 47% observed a single time. With regard to this clonotype: What it recognizes is unknown.

Anyone with other autoimmune disease or infection in the prior four weeks was excluded. The rearrangement links TRBV20-1 to TRBJ1-2, with a tentative D call TRBD1 (5 bases). The specimen sequenced was peripheral blood mononuclear cells (PBMCs). This TCR derives from a man younger than 30 with type 2 diabetes. CDR3 nucleotide sequence: TGCAGTGCCGCACCCGACAGAGGCTACACCTTC. Its translation: CSAAPDRGYTF.